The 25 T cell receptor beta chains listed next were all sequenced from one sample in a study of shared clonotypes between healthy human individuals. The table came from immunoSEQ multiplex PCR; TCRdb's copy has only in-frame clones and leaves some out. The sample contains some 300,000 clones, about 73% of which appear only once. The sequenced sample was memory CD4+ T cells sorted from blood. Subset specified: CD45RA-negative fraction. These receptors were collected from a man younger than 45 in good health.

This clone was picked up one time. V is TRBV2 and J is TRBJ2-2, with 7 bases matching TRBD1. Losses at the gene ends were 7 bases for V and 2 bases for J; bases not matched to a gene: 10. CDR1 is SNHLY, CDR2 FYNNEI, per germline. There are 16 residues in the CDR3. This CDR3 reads CASMNPGTANTGELFF. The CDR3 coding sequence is TGTGCCAGCATGAACCCCGGGACAGCCAACACCGGGGAGCTGTTTTTT.

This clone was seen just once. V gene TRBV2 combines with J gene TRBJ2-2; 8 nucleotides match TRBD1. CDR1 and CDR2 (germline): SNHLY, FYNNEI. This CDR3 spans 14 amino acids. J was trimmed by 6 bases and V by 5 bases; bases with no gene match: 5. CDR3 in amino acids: CASSSSGGSGELFF. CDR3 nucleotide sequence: TGTGCCAGCAGTAGTTCAGGGGGCTCCGGGGAGCTGTTTTTT.

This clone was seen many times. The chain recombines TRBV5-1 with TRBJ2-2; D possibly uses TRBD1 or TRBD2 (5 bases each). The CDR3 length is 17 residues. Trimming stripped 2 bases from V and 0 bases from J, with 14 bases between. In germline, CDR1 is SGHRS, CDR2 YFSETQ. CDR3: CASSFAGKGANTGELFF. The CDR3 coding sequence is TGCGCCAGCAGCTTCGCGGGTAAAGGGGCGAACACCGGGGAGCTGTTTTTT.

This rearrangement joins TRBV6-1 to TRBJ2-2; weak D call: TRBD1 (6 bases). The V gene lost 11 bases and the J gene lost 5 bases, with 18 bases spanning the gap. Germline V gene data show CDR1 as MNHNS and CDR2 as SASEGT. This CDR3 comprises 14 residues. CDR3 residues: CAGRQAPFTGELFF. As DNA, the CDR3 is TGTGCCGGGCGACAGGCGCCATTTACCGGGGAGCTGTTTTTT.

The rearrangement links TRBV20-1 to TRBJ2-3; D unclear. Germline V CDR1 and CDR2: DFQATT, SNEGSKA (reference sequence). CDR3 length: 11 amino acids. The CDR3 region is CTFRLGDTQYF. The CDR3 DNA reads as TGCACCTTCCGGTTGGGTGATACGCAGTATTTT.

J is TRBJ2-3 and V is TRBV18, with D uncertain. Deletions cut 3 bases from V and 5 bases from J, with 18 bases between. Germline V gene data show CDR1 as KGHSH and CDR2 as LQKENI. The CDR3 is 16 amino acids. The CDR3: CASSPLLGGVGDTQYF. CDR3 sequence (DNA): TGTGCCAGCTCACCGCTTCTTGGTGGGGTAGGAGATACGCAGTATTTT.

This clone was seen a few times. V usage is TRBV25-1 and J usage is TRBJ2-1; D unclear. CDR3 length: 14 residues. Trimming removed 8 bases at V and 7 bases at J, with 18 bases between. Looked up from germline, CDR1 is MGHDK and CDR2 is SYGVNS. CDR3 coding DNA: TGTGCCAGCGCTCCTGCCCACCGGTATAATGAGCAGTTCTTC. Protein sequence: CASAPAHRYNEQFF. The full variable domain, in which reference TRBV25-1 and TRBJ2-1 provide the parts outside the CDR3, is EADIYQTPRYLVIGTGKKITLECSQTMGHDKMYWYQQDPGMELHLIHYSYGVNSTEKGDLSSESTVSRIRTEHFPLTLESARPSHTSQYLCASAPAHRYNEQFFGPGTRLTVL.

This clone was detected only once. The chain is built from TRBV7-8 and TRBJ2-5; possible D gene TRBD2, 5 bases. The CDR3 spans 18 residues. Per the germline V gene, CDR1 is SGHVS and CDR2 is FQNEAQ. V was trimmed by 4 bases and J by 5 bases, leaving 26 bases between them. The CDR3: CASSSPRGSGARWETQYF. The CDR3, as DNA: TGTGCCAGCAGCTCACCCCGAGGGAGCGGAGCTAGATGGGAGACCCAGTACTTC.

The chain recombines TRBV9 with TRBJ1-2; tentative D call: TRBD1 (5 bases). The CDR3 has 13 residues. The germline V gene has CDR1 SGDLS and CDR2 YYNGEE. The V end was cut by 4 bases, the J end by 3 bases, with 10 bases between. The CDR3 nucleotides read TGTGCCAGCAGCAGGGACCGCCACTATGGCTACACCTTC. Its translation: CASSRDRHYGYTF.

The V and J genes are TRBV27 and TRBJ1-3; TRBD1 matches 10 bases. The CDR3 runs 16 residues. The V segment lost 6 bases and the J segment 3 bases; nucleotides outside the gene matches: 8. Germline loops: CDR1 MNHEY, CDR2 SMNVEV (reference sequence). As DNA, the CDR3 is TGTGCCAGCAGCCAGACAGGGGGCTGGAGTGGAAACACCATATATTTT. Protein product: CASSQTGGWSGNTIYF.

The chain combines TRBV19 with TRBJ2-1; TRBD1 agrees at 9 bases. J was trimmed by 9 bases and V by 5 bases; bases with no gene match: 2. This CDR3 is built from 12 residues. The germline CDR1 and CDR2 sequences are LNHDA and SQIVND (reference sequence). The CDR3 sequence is CASSWTGAEQFF. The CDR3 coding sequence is TGTGCCAGTAGTTGGACAGGGGCTGAGCAGTTCTTC.

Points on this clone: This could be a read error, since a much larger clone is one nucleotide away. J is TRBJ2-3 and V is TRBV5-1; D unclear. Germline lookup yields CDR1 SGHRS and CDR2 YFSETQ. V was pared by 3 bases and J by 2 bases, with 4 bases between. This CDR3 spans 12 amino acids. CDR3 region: CASSWDTDTQYF. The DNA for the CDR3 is TGCGCCAGCAGCTGGGACACAGATACGCAGTATTTT.

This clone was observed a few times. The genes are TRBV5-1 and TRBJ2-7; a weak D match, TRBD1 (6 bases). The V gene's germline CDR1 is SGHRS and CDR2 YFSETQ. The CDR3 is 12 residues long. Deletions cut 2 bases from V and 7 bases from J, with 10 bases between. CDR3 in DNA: TGCGCCAGCAGCTTACAGGGTAGGGAGCAGTACTTC. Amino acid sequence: CASSLQGREQYF.

The CDR3: CASSIEDSYEQYF. CDR3 sequence (DNA): TGTGCCAGTAGTATCGAGGATTCCTACGAGCAGTACTTC. This chain joins TRBV19 and TRBJ2-7; D remains unclear. CDR3 length equals 13 residues. Trimming took off 3 bases at V and 1 base at J, with 7 bases between the two ends. Germline V CDR1 and CDR2: LNHDA, SQIVND (reference sequence).

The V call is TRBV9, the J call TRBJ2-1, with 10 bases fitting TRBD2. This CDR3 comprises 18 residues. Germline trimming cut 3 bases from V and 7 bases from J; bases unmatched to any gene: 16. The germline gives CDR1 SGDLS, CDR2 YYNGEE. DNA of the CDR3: TGTGCCAGCAGCGCCGCACTAGGGAGCGGGAGGGCAGGGAATGAGCAGTTCTTC. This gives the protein CASSAALGSGRAGNEQFF.

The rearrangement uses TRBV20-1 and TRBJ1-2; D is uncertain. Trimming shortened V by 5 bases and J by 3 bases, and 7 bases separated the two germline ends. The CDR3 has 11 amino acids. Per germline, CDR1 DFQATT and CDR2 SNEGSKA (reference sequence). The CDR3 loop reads CSAHRDYGYTF. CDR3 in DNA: TGCAGTGCTCACAGAGACTATGGCTACACCTTC.

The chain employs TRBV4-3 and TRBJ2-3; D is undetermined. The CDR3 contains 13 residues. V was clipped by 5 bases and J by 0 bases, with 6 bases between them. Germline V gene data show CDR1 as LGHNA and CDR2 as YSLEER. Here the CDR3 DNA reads TGCGCCAGCAGCGAGAGTAGCACAGATACGCAGTATTTT. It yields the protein CASSESSTDTQYF.

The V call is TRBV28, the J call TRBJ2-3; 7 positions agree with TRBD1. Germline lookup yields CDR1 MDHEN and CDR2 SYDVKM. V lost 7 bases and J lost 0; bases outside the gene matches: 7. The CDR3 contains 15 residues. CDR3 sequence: CASTPTGSSTDTQYF. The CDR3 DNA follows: TGTGCCAGCACCCCGACAGGGTCTAGCACAGATACGCAGTATTTT.

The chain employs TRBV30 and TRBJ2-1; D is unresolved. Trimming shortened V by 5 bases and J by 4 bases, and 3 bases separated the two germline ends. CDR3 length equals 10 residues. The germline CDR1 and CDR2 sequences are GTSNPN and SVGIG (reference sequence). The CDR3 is CAWAYNEQFF. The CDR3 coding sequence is TGTGCCTGGGCGTACAATGAGCAGTTCTTC.

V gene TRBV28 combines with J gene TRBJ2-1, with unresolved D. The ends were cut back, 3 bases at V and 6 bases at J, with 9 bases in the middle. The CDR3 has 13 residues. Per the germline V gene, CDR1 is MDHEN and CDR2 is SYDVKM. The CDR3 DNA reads TGTGCCAGCAGTTTCCGGGCAGGCAATGAGCAGTTCTTC. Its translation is CASSFRAGNEQFF.

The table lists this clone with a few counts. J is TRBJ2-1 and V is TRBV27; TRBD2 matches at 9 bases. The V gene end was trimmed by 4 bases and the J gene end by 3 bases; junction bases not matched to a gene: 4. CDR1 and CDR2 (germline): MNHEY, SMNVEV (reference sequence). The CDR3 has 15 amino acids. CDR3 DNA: TGTGCCAGCAGTTCGAGCGGGAGGAGCTACAATGAGCAGTTCTTC. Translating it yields CASSSSGRSYNEQFF.

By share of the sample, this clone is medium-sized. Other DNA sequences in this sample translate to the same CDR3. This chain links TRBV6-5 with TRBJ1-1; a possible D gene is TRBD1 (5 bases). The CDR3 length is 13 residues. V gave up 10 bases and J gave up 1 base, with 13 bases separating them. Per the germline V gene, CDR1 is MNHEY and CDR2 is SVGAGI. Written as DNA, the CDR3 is TGTGCCACGAGGGGTCTCTCGAACACTGAAGCTTTCTTT. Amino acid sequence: CATRGLSNTEAFF.

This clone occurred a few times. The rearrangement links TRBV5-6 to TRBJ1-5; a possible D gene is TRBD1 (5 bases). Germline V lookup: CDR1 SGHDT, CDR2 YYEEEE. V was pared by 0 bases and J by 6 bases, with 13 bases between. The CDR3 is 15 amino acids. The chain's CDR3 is CASSLGDVSAQPQHF. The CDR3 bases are TGTGCCAGCAGCTTGGGGGACGTTTCAGCTCAGCCCCAGCATTTT. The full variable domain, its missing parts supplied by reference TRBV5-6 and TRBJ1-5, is DAGVTQSPTHLIKTRGQQVTLRCSPKSGHDTVSWYQQALGQGPQFIFQYYEEEERQRGNFPDRFSGHQFPNYSSELNVNALLLGDSALYLCASSLGDVSAQPQHFGDGTRLSIL.

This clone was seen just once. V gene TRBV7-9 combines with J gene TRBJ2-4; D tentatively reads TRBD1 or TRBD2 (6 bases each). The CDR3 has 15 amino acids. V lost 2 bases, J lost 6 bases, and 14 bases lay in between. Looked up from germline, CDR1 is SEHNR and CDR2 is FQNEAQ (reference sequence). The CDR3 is CASSLSGAPPNIQYF. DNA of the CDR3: TGTGCCAGCAGCTTATCGGGGGCCCCTCCAAACATTCAGTACTTC. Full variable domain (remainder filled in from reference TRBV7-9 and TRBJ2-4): DTGVSQNPRHKITKRGQNVTFRCDPISEHNRLYWYRQTLGQGPEFLTYFQNEAQLEKSRLLSDRFSAERPKGSFSTLEIQRTEQGDSAMYLCASSLSGAPPNIQYFGAGTRLSVL.

The CDR3 nucleotides are TGCGCCAGCAGCCAAGAGGGGGGGGCGTGGGAGACCCAGTACTTC. Its translation is CASSQEGGAWETQYF. The J gene is TRBJ2-5, the V gene TRBV4-3; a weak D match, TRBD2 (7 bases). The CDR3 is 15 residues long. The V end was cut by 0 bases, the J end by 5 bases, with 13 bases between. The germline gives CDR1 LGHNA, CDR2 YSLEER.